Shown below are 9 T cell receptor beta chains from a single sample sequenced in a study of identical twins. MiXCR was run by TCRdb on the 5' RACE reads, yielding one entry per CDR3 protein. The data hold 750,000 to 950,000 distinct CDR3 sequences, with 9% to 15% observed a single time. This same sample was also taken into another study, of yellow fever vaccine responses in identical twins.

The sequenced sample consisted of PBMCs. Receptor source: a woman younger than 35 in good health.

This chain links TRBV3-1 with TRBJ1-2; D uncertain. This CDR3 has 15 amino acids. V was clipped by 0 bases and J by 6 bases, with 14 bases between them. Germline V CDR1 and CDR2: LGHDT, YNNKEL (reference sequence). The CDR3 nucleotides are TGTGCCAGCAGCCAAGATCGGGGAGGGAACAATGGCTACACCTTC. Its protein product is CASSQDRGGNNGYTF. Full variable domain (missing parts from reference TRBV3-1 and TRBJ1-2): DTAVSQTPKYLVTQMGNDKSIKCEQNLGHDTMYWYKQDSKKFLKIMFSYNNKELIINETVPNRFSPKSPDKAHLNLHINSLELGDSAVYFCASSQDRGGNNGYTFGSGTRLTVV.

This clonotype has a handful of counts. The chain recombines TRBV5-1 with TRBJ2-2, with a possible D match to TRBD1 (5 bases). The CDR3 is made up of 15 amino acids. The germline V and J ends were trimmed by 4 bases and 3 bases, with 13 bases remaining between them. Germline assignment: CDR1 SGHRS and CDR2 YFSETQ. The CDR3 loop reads CASSLDNPYTGELFF. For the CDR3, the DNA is TGCGCCAGCAGCCTGGACAACCCCTACACCGGGGAGCTGTTTTTT.

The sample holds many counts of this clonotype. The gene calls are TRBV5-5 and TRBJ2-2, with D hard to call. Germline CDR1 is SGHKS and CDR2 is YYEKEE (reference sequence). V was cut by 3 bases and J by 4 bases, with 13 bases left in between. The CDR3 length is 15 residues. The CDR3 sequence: CASSSESWVTGELFF. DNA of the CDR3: TGTGCCAGCAGCTCCGAGTCCTGGGTCACCGGGGAGCTGTTTTTT. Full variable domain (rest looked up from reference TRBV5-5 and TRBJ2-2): DAGVTQSPTHLIKTRGQQVTLRCSPISGHKSVSWYQQVLGQGPQFIFQYYEKEERGRGNFPDRFSARQFPNYSSELNVNALLLGDSALYLCASSSESWVTGELFFGEGSRLTVL.

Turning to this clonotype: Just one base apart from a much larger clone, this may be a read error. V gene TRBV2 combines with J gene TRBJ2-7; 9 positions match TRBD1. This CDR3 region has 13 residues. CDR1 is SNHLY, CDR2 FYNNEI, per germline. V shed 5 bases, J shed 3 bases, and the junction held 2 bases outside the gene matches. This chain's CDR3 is CASSRDRDYEQYF. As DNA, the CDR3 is TGTGCCAGCAGTAGGGACAGGGACTACGAGCAGTACTTC.

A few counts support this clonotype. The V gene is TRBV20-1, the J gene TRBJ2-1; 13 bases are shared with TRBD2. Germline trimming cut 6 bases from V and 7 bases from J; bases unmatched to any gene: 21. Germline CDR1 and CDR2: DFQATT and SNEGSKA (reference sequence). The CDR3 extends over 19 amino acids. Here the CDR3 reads CSAEPQGARGLAGSNEQFF. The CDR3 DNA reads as TGCAGTGCCGAACCACAGGGGGCTAGGGGACTAGCGGGAAGTAATGAGCAGTTCTTC.

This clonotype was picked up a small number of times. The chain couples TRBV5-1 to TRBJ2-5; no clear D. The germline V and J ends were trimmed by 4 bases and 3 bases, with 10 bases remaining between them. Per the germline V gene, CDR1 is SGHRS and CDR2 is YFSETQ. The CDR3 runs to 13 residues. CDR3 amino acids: CASSDGREETQYF. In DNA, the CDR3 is TGCGCCAGCAGCGACGGACGAGAAGAGACCCAGTACTTC.

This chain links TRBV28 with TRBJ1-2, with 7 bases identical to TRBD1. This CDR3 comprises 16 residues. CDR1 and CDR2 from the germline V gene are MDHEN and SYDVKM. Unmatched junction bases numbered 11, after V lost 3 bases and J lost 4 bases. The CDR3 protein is CASSLTGSKIVYGYTF. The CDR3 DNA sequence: TGTGCCAGCAGTTTGACAGGGAGCAAGATCGTCTATGGCTACACCTTC.

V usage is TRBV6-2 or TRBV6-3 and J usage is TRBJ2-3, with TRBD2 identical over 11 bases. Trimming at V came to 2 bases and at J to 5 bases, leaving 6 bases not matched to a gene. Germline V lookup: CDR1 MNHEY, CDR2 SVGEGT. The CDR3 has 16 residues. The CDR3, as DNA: TGTGCCAGCAGTTACACGACTAGCGGGAATGGAGATACGCAGTATTTT. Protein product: CASSYTTSGNGDTQYF.

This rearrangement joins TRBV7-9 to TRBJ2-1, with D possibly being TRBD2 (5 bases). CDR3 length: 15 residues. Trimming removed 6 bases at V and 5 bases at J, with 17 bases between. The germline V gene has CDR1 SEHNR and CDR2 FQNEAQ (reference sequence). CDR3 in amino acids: CASRGFERGDNEQFF. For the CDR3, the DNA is TGTGCCAGCAGGGGGTTTGAACGGGGAGACAATGAGCAGTTCTTC.